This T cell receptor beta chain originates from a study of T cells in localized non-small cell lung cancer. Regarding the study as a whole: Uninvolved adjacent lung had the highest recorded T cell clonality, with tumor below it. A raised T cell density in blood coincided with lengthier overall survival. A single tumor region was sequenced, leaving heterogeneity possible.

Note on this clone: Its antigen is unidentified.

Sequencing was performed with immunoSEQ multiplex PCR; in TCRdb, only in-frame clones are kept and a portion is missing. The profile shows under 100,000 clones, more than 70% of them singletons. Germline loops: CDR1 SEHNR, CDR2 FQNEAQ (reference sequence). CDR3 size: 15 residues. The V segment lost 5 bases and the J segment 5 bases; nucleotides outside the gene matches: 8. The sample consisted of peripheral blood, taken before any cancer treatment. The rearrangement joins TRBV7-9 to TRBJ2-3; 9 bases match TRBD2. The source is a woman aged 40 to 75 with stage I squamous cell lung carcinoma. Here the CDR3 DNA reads TGTGCCAGCAGCCGCGGGGGGGCTTGGCGAGATACGCAGTATTTT. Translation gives CASSRGGAWRDTQYF.